The 22 T cell receptor beta chains below all came from one sample that was sequenced in a study of blood T cell repertoires in COVID-19. Here immunoSEQ multiplex PCR was the method, and the copy in TCRdb shows in-frame clones only, minus some. The profile shows approximately 90,000 clones, over 70% of them singletons. Sequenced: peripheral blood. These receptors originate from a man aged 80 or over with active or convalescent COVID-19.

The V and J genes are TRBV4-3 and TRBJ2-7, with D uncertain. Germline CDR1 LGHNA, CDR2 YSLEER. The V end lost 3 bases, the J end lost 3 bases, and 6 bases lay between the germline ends. The CDR3 spans 12 residues. As DNA, the CDR3 is TGCGCCAGCAGCCAGTTCAGCTACGAGCAGTACTTC. Protein product: CASSQFSYEQYF.

This chain joins TRBV2 and TRBJ1-2; 7 bases are a match to TRBD1. Per germline, CDR1 SNHLY and CDR2 FYNNEI. This CDR3 is 13 amino acids long. V lost 7 bases, J lost 3 bases, and 5 bases stayed unmatched. CDR3 nucleotides: TGTGCCAGCAACCTTGACAGGGACTATGGCTACACCTTC. Translated, it gives CASNLDRDYGYTF.

This clone was seen a few times. V and J are TRBV10-3 and TRBJ2-1; TRBD2 matches at 7 bases. Germline V lookup: CDR1 ENHRY, CDR2 SYGVKD. The CDR3 runs to 15 residues. V shed 7 bases and J 5 bases; nucleotides not matched to a gene: 11. The CDR3 sequence: CAITPRAGVHNEQFF. DNA for the CDR3: TGTGCCATCACCCCCCGCGCGGGGGTACACAATGAGCAGTTCTTC.

This rearrangement joins TRBV6-6 to TRBJ2-7; a possible D gene is TRBD1 (5 bases). Trimming left V 2 bases short and J 1 base short, with 15 bases between. The CDR3 is made up of 16 amino acids. The germline CDR1 and CDR2 sequences are MNHNY and SVGAGI (reference sequence). CDR3 region: CASSYTPQGQSYEQYF. DNA for the CDR3: TGTGCCAGCAGTTACACCCCCCAGGGTCAGTCCTACGAGCAGTACTTC.

This chain connects TRBV5-1 to TRBJ1-2; 8 bases fit TRBD1. J lost 3 bases, V lost 0 bases, and 7 bases had no gene match. Germline lookup yields CDR1 SGHRS and CDR2 YFSETQ. The CDR3 consists of 16 residues. The CDR3 DNA sequence: TGCGCCAGCAGCTTGGGCGGGACAGGAGCCGACTATGGCTACACCTTC. Translated: CASSLGGTGADYGYTF.

This clone was seen only once. The chain employs TRBV7-2 and TRBJ2-3, with unresolved D. With 1 base removed from V and 8 bases from J, the gap between germline ends came to 10 bases. Germline V lookup: CDR1 SGHTA, CDR2 FQGNSA. The CDR3 runs to 13 residues. This CDR3 is CASSLGVRGTQYF. The CDR3 DNA follows: TGTGCCAGCAGCTTAGGAGTCCGTGGTACGCAGTATTTT.

The chain uses TRBV6-5 and TRBJ1-2; the D gene is possibly TRBD1 (5 bases). Germline V gene sequence: CDR1 MNHEY, CDR2 SVGAGI. There are 12 residues in the CDR3. The V gene lost 6 bases and the J gene lost 8 bases, with 13 bases spanning the gap. The chain's CDR3 is CASRQGLLGYTF. CDR3 nucleotide sequence: TGTGCCAGCAGGCAGGGCCTATTGGGCTACACCTTC.

This clone came up many times. The genes are TRBV4-3 and TRBJ1-5, with 7 nucleotides matching TRBD1. This CDR3 spans 14 amino acids. Germline CDR1 LGHNA, CDR2 YSLEER. Unmatched junction bases numbered 2, after V lost 0 bases and J lost 6 bases. The CDR3 spells CASSQDRGFQPQHF. In DNA, the CDR3 is TGCGCCAGCAGCCAAGACAGGGGGTTTCAGCCCCAGCATTTT.

The chain uses TRBV3-1 (or the pseudogene TRBV3-2) and TRBJ1-2, with D uncertain. The CDR3 runs 14 residues. Germline V gene lookup returns CDR1 LGHDT and CDR2 YNNKEL (reference sequence). Deletions cut 1 base from V and 8 bases from J, with 14 bases between. The CDR3 reads CASSQGFQRVGYTF. The CDR3 DNA reads as TGTGCCAGCAGCCAAGGTTTCCAGCGAGTCGGCTACACCTTC.

This chain connects TRBV24-1 to TRBJ2-3; D is possibly TRBD2 (6 bases). V was cut by 6 bases and J by 1 base, with 16 bases left in between. The CDR3 is 16 amino acids. Germline V lookup: CDR1 KGHDR, CDR2 SFDVKD. The CDR3 sequence is CATSQPGSGGTDTQYF. Here the CDR3 DNA reads TGTGCCACCAGTCAACCGGGCTCGGGGGGCACAGATACGCAGTATTTT.

The V call is TRBV7-9, the J call TRBJ2-1, with D possibly being TRBD2 (7 bases). V dropped 1 base and J dropped 4 bases, with 17 bases sitting between them. Germline-derived CDR1 and CDR2 are SEHNR and FQNEAQ (reference sequence). This CDR3 is built from 17 residues. The CDR3 DNA follows: TGTGCCAGCAGCTTAGAGACGGGGGGCCGACGTTACAATGAGCAGTTCTTC. Protein product: CASSLETGGRRYNEQFF.

This chain's CDR3 is CASSLDREPVETQYF. DNA for the CDR3: TGCGCCAGCAGCTTGGACAGGGAGCCAGTAGAGACCCAGTACTTC. The J gene is TRBJ2-5, the V gene TRBV5-1; possibly TRBD1 for D (6 bases). This CDR3 spans 15 amino acids. The germline V gene encodes CDR1 SGHRS and CDR2 YFSETQ. Trimming shortened V by 0 bases and J by 4 bases, and 13 bases separated the two germline ends.

The rearrangement joins TRBV5-1 to TRBJ2-2, with 8 positions matching TRBD1. This CDR3 has 15 residues. V shed 4 bases and J 1 base; nucleotides not matched to a gene: 3. From germline, CDR1 is SGHRS and CDR2 YFSETQ. The CDR3 here is CASSIGQGNTGELFF. CDR3 bases: TGCGCCAGCAGCATAGGACAGGGGAACACCGGGGAGCTGTTTTTT.

This chain uses TRBV6-5 with TRBJ1-4; D might be TRBD1 (5 bases). V dropped 6 bases and J dropped 7 bases, with 9 bases sitting between them. The CDR3 length is 12 residues. Germline V CDR1 and CDR2: MNHEY, SVGAGI. CDR3 amino acids: CASRGDSEKLFF. The CDR3 DNA reads TGTGCCAGCAGGGGCGACAGTGAAAAACTGTTTTTT.

The genes are TRBV9 and TRBJ1-6; the D gene is possibly TRBD1 (5 bases). CDR1 and CDR2 (germline): SGDLS, YYNGEE. The CDR3 consists of 15 residues. Trimming cost V 4 bases and J 3 bases, with 11 bases left between them. The CDR3: CASSPRDHYNSPLHF. The CDR3 DNA follows: TGTGCCAGCAGCCCGCGGGACCACTATAATTCACCCCTCCACTTT.

The chain carries TRBV6-5 and TRBJ1-4; no definite D call. The CDR3 sequence is 15 residues long. The V gene lost 8 bases and the J gene lost 5 bases, with 18 bases spanning the gap. From germline, CDR1 is MNHEY and CDR2 SVGAGI. The CDR3 sequence is CASRRTGSANEKLFF. CDR3 bases: TGTGCCAGCCGCCGGACGGGGTCAGCGAATGAAAAACTGTTTTTT.

The CDR3 loop is CASSYEGRRSTEAFF. The CDR3 DNA sequence: TGTGCCAGCAGTTACGAGGGCAGGAGGAGCACTGAAGCTTTCTTT. The V and J genes are TRBV6-6 and TRBJ1-1; no firm D call. Germline CDR1 reads MNHNY; CDR2 reads SVGAGI (reference sequence). V lost 2 bases, J lost 4 bases, and 14 bases lay in between. There are 15 residues in the CDR3.

J is TRBJ1-2 and V is TRBV28; TRBD1 aligns across 9 bases. In germline, CDR1 is MDHEN, CDR2 SYDVKM. The CDR3 spans 13 residues. CDR3 in amino acids: CGGGQGNPHGYTF. CDR3 bases: TGTGGGGGGGGACAGGGAAACCCTCATGGCTACACCTTC.

There are a few counts of this clone. The chain joins TRBV7-2 to TRBJ1-5, with D perhaps TRBD1 (5 bases). Germline values: CDR1 SGHTA, CDR2 FQGNSA. This CDR3 region has 15 residues. The V and J ends lost 4 bases and 5 bases respectively, with 15 bases between them. For the CDR3, the DNA is TGTGCCAGCAGCTCGCGATGGGGAGGGGATCAGCCCCAGCATTTT. Its protein product is CASSSRWGGDQPQHF.

The chain employs TRBV3-1 (or the pseudogene TRBV3-2) and TRBJ1-3, with 8 bases aligning to TRBD1. The germline gives CDR1 LGHDT, CDR2 YNNKEL (reference sequence). Germline trimming cut 4 bases from V and 0 bases from J; bases unmatched to any gene: 8. The CDR3 totals 17 residues. CDR3 DNA: TGTGCCAGCAGCCCTACAGGGGGAAGTCACTCTGGAAACACCATATATTTT. Amino acids: CASSPTGGSHSGNTIYF.

The rearrangement links TRBV18 to TRBJ1-3, with D unresolved. The germline CDR1 and CDR2 sequences are KGHSH and LQKENI. V shed 2 bases and J shed 0 bases, with 8 bases lying between them. The CDR3 spans 15 residues. CDR3 DNA sequence: TGTGCCAGCTCACCAACGGGATACTCTGGAAACACCATATATTTT. Translated, it gives CASSPTGYSGNTIYF.

The chain recombines TRBV4-3 with TRBJ2-3; 8 bases are shared with TRBD2. Per germline, CDR1 LGHNA and CDR2 YSLEER. Trimming removed 0 bases from V and 3 bases from J; junction bases left unmatched: 8. The CDR3 consists of 17 residues. DNA of the CDR3: TGCGCCAGCAGCCAAGATCTGGGCGGGGGGTTGACAGATACGCAGTATTTT. Protein: CASSQDLGGGLTDTQYF.